This T cell receptor beta chain stems from a study of shared clonotypes between healthy human individuals (TCRdb year 2020). At the level of the whole study: The cohort comprised a couple of women and three men aged 18 to 49 years. For each donor, CD4 naive and CD4 memory were each given three plates, CD8 naive was given two plates, and CD8 memory was given one plate. To estimate repertoire size and how much clonotypes are shared between individuals, the study performed deep sequencing of blood TCR repertoires from roughly five healthy adults. To increase sequencing depth and limit assay-specific biases, different laboratories used diverse techniques to prepare libraries and sequence TCR repertoires. Leukapheresis yielded between about 0.94 and 10 billion PBMCs per donor. The research as a whole found: Incomplete sequencing was indicated by rarefaction of sorted-subset datasets, despite the large sequencing depth. Naive subsets generally had larger estimated clonotype richness than memory subsets did. Compared with non-shared clonotypes, the clonotypes found in all four sorted-subset donors had higher generation probabilities. Across a few donors, around 5.4% of naive CD4, 3.5% of naive CD8, roughly 2.2% of memory CD4, and over 0.35% of memory CD8 clonotypes were shared. The genetic and exposure-history diversity represented was limited by the small number of donors. Sampling was restricted to blood, and TCR repertoires in tissue are likely to differ from TCR repertoires in blood. Pairwise subsampling indicated that sequencing depth was expected to affect the degree of clonotype sharing among donors.

Using the deep immunoSEQ assay, TCR CDR3 regions were amplified from genomic DNA by multiplex PCR. For each cell subset, the extracted genomic DNA was distributed evenly across all wells of several immunoSEQ 96-well plates, and each plate served as one replicate. Each replicate PCR for sorted subsets received around 210 ng genomic DNA, equal to around 32,000 T cell genomes. Purified libraries were quantified with a Qubit 3.0 fluorometer, sized on a Bioanalyzer 2100, and re-quantified with the KAPA Library Quantification kit. Every immunoSEQ 96-well plate was sequenced on a dedicated single-read 150-cycle Illumina NextSeq 550 flow cell. Processing in the source paper ran as follows. The immunoSEQ output contained only junctional sequences without quality scores, so filtering could not match that applied to full-length reads. To assign V/J genes and CDR3, sequences were annotated using PyIR, a Python wrapper for IgBLAST v1.9, with IMGT germline references. Reads with weak V/J assignments (E-value above 1e-6), missing CDR3, stop codons, out-of-frame junctions, or ambiguous translated residues were removed. A V3J clonotype was defined by an identical inferred V gene, J gene, and CDR3 amino acid sequence. The percentage overlap between two repertoires was calculated by dividing the number of shared unique clonotypes by the size of the smaller repertoire. Repertoire richness was assessed with RTK rarefaction, the Chao1 estimator, and Recon v2.1 estimates of unobserved clonotypes. Generation probabilities for all TCRbeta clonotypes obtained by the gDNA method from a handful of donors were computed using OLGA. Here the immuneACCESS table is served through TCRdb, limited to in-frame sequences with V and J called. Missing clones are a known gap in these copies; in checked studies unresolved V genes cover under half, and the rest lacks a known reason. That table supplies the V and J calls and clone size; D and trimming were determined from the DNA. Within this sample are about 980,000 clones, with roughly 72% of them counted one time only. Of the sample, approximately 1.5% is held by the ten largest clones.

The donors were healthy, HIV-negative adults with no recently reported acute infections or vaccinations. Only Caucasian adults living in Nashville, Tennessee, USA were represented among the donors. Magnetic negative selection was used to enrich CD4+ T cells, after which naive cells were positively selected on CD45RA and the negative fraction became the memory subset. Blood was collected by leukapheresis, and PBMCs were isolated by Ficoll-Histopaque density gradient centrifugation and then cryopreserved in liquid nitrogen vapor phase. Purity and quantity of every magnetically sorted T cell population were checked by analytical flow cytometry. Genomic DNA was isolated from each sorted fraction and quantified by UV absorbance on a Nanodrop 2000c. Of note for this clone: Its target antigen remains unknown. No base quality information exists; no much larger clone differs at one position.

From cysteine to phenylalanine, the CDR3 is 12 amino acids long. Just the 36-base CDR3 DNA is kept, in frame starting at base 1. The germline V gene (reference sequence) specifies LNHDA as CDR1 and SQIVND as CDR2. The receptor's source is a man younger than 30 in good health. Sequencing used memory CD4+ T cells sorted from blood. Interpreted using the paper, the cell subset or site label stands for: CD45RA-negative fraction. This chain joins TRBV19 to TRBJ2-7, and 7 bases in between align with TRBD1. Here the CDR3 is given as CASGRQGHEQYF. The bases read TGTGCGAGTGGCAGACAGGGTCACGAGCAGTACTTC.